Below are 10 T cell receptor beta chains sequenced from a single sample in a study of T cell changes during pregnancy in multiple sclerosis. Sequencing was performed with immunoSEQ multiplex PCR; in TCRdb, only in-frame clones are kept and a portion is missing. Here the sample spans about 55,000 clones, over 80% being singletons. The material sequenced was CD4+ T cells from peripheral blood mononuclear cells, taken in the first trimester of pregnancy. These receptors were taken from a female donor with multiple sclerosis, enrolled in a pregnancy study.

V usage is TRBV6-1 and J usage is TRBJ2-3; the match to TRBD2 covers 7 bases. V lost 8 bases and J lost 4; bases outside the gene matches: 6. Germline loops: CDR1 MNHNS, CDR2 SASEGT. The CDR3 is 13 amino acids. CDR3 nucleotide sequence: TGTGCCAGCGGGGGGGTAGGGGCAGATACGCAGTATTTT. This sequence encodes CASGGVGADTQYF.

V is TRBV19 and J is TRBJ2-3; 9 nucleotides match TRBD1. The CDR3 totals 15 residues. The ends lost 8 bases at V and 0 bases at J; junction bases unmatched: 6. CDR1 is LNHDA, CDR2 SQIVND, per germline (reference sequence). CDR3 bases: TGTGCCAGTGGACGGGGGACAGGGAGCACAGATACGCAGTATTTT. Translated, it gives CASGRGTGSTDTQYF.

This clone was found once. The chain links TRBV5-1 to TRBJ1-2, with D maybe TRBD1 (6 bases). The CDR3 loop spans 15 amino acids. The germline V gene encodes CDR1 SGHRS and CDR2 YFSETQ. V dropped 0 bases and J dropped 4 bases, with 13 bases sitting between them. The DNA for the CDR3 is TGCGCCAGCAGCTTGGAATTTGGGACAAGCTATGGCTACACCTTC. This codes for CASSLEFGTSYGYTF. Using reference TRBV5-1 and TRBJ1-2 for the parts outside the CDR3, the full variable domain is KAGVTQTPRYLIKTRGQQVTLSCSPISGHRSVSWYQQTPGQGLQFLFEYFSETQRNKGNFPGRFSGRQFSNSRSEMNVSTLELGDSALYLCASSLEFGTSYGYTFGSGTRLTVV.

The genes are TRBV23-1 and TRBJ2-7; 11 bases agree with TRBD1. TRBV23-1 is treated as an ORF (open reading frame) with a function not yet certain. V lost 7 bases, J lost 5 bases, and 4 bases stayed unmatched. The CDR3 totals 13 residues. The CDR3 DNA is TGCGCCAGCACGGACAGGGGGCAACACGAGCAGTACTTC. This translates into CASTDRGQHEQYF.

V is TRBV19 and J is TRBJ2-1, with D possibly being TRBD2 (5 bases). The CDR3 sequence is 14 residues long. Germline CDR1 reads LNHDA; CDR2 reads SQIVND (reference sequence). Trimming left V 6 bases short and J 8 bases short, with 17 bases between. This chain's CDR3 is CASSPRGRGDEQFF. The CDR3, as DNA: TGTGCCAGTAGCCCCAGAGGGAGAGGTGATGAGCAGTTCTTC.

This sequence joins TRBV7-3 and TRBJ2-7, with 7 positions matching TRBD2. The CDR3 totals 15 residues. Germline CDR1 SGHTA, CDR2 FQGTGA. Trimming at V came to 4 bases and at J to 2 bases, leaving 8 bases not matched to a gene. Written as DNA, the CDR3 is TGTGCCAGCAGCTCGACCCCGGGGGGTACCTACGAGCAGTACTTC. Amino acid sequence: CASSSTPGGTYEQYF.

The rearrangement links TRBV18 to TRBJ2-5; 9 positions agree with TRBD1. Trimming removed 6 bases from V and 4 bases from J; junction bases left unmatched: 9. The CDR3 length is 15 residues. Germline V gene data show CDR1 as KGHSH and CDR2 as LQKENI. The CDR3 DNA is TGTGCCAGCTCCCAAGCCGGGACAGGGCTAGAGACCCAGTACTTC. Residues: CASSQAGTGLETQYF.

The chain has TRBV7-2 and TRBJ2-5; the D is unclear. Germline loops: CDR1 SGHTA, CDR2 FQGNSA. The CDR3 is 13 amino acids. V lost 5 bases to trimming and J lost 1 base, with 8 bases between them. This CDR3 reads CASSLSIQETQYF. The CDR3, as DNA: TGTGCCAGCAGCCTTAGCATCCAAGAGACCCAGTACTTC. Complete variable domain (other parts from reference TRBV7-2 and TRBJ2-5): GAGVSQSPSNKVTEKGKDVELRCDPISGHTALYWYRQSLGQGLEFLIYFQGNSAPDKSGLPSDRFSAERTGGSVSTLTIQRTQQEDSAVYLCASSLSIQETQYFGPGTRLLVL.

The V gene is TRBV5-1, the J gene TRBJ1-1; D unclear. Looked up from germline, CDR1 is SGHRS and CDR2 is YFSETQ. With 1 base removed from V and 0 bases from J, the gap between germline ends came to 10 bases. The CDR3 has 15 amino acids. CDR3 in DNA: TGCGCCAGCAGCTTGTCCGGACTAATGAACACTGAAGCTTTCTTT. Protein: CASSLSGLMNTEAFF.

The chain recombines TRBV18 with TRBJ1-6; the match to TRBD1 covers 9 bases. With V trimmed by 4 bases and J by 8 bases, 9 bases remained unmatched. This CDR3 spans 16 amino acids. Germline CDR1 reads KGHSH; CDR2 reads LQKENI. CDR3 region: CASSHSSDRGDSPLHF. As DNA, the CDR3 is TGTGCCAGCTCACACTCATCGGACAGGGGTGATTCACCCCTCCACTTT.